The next 18 T cell receptor beta chains were all read from a single sample in a study of blood T cells in healthy people across ages. A second about 7 to 12 cycle PCR used barcoded and J-beta primers. Each CDR3 protein gets one entry after TCRdb re-called the 5' RACE reads with MiXCR. The sample records about 1.4 million distinct CDR3 sequences, around 59% being singletons. The sample was blood. The receptor source for this set is a man between 18 and 35 years old in good health.

Regarding this clonotype: A read error may produce the germline difference seen at one junction end. This rearrangement joins TRBV29-1 to TRBJ1-2; D is unresolved. The CDR3 is 11 amino acids. Germline CDR1 and CDR2: SQVTM and ANQGSEA. This chain's CDR3 is CSAEVGRGYTF. The DNA for the CDR3 is TGCAGCGCTGAAGTTGGTAGGGGCTACACCTTC.

The chain is built from TRBV6-2 or TRBV6-3 and TRBJ2-3; 7 nucleotides match TRBD2. Per germline, CDR1 MNHEY and CDR2 SVGEGT. V was pared by 2 bases and J by 6 bases, with 2 bases of the junction left unmatched. The CDR3 spans 13 residues. CDR3 amino acids: CASSYGAGDTQYF. The CDR3 DNA reads as TGTGCCAGCAGTTACGGAGCGGGGGATACGCAGTATTTT.

The chain uses TRBV10-2 and TRBJ2-7, with D possibly being TRBD1 (6 bases). Trimming removed 4 bases at V and 2 bases at J, with 15 bases between. The germline V gene encodes CDR1 WSHSY and CDR2 SAAADI. The CDR3 has 15 residues. Here the CDR3 DNA reads TGCGCCAGCAGTGTTGCCCGGGACACCACCTACGAGCAGTACTTC. The encoded protein is CASSVARDTTYEQYF.

The CDR3 nucleotides are TGTGCCAGCAGCTCGCAGTCCACAGGGGAACCCTACGAGCAGTACTTC. The encoded protein is CASSSQSTGEPYEQYF. The rearrangement joins TRBV7-9 to TRBJ2-7; 7 positions match TRBD1. CDR1 is SEHNR, CDR2 FQNEAQ, per germline (reference sequence). Trimming cost V 4 bases and J 2 bases; bases outside gene matches: 11. This CDR3 is 16 amino acids long.

The chain joins TRBV12-3 or TRBV12-4 to TRBJ2-3; D is possibly TRBD1 (6 bases). Trimming took off 6 bases at V and 2 bases at J, with 15 bases between the two ends. This CDR3 has 15 amino acids. CDR3 in amino acids: CASSRRTDFTDTQYF. The CDR3, as DNA: TGTGCCAGCAGCCGTCGGACAGACTTCACAGATACGCAGTATTTT.

The chain joins TRBV27 to TRBJ2-3; D remains ambiguous. Per germline, CDR1 MNHEY and CDR2 SMNVEV (reference sequence). CDR3 length equals 13 residues. Trimming shortened V by 4 bases and J by 5 bases, and 10 bases separated the two germline ends. CDR3 in amino acids: CASSYILGDTQYF. The CDR3 DNA reads as TGTGCCAGCAGTTACATTTTGGGAGATACGCAGTATTTT.

V is TRBV5-5 and J is TRBJ2-3; tentatively, D is TRBD1 (5 bases). Germline CDR1 SGHKS, CDR2 YYEKEE (reference sequence). V was trimmed by 2 bases and J by 2 bases, leaving 15 bases between them. CDR3 length: 16 amino acids. The CDR3 coding sequence is TGTGCCAGCAGCTTAGGACACTCACGGGCCACAGATACGCAGTATTTT. Its translation is CASSLGHSRATDTQYF.

This chain links TRBV4-1 with TRBJ2-3; 10 bases agree with TRBD2. CDR1 and CDR2 from the germline V gene are MGHRA and YSYEKL. Trimming cost V 3 bases and J 0 bases; bases outside gene matches: 6. The CDR3 sequence is 17 residues long. CDR3 nucleotides: TGCGCCAGCAGCCAGTCAAGCGGGGGGGCCAGCACAGATACGCAGTATTTT. Its protein product is CASSQSSGGASTDTQYF.

This chain connects TRBV2 to TRBJ1-2; TRBD1 matches 11 bases. Germline-derived CDR1 and CDR2 are SNHLY and FYNNEI. J was trimmed by 7 bases and V by 6 bases; bases with no gene match: 10. There are 15 residues in the CDR3. CDR3 sequence: CASRSGQGAITGYTF. CDR3 bases: TGTGCCAGCAGGAGCGGACAGGGGGCGATTACTGGCTACACCTTC.

V gene TRBV2 combines with J gene TRBJ1-6, with 9 positions matching TRBD1. The CDR3 length is 14 residues. Per the germline V gene, CDR1 is SNHLY and CDR2 is FYNNEI. V dropped 7 bases and J dropped 8; count of bases not matched to a gene: 6. As DNA, the CDR3 is TGTGCCAGCATGAACCGGGACAGGGATTCACCCCTCCACTTT. This codes for CASMNRDRDSPLHF.

The chain employs TRBV7-2 and TRBJ2-3, with D unclear. V dropped 9 bases and J dropped 2 bases, with 18 bases sitting between them. The germline V gene encodes CDR1 SGHTA and CDR2 FQGNSA. The CDR3 has 15 amino acids. DNA of the CDR3: TGTGCCAGTAGTCTTACCCGTCCCACCACAGATACGCAGTATTTT. Its protein product is CASSLTRPTTDTQYF.

This chain joins TRBV7-2 and TRBJ2-3, with a tentative D call TRBD2 (6 bases). V was cut by 1 base and J by 2 bases, with 7 bases left in between. The length of the CDR3 is 14 residues. The V gene's germline CDR1 is SGHTA and CDR2 FQGNSA. The CDR3 DNA sequence: TGTGCCAGCAGCTTAGGGACTATCACAGATACGCAGTATTTT. It translates to CASSLGTITDTQYF.

Only a few counts were recorded for this clonotype. J is TRBJ1-5 and V is TRBV20-1, with D perhaps matching TRBD1 (6 bases). In germline, CDR1 is DFQATT, CDR2 SNEGSKA (reference sequence). The germline V and J ends were trimmed by 0 bases and 1 base, with 16 bases remaining between them. The CDR3 is made up of 17 amino acids. CDR3 residues: CSAREGAGGFSNQPQHF. The CDR3 coding sequence is TGCAGTGCTAGAGAGGGGGCGGGGGGCTTCAGCAATCAGCCCCAGCATTTT.

The rearrangement uses TRBV7-9 and TRBJ1-6; D unclear. Trimming left V 6 bases short and J 8 bases short, with 8 bases between. Germline CDR1 is SEHNR and CDR2 is FQNEAQ (reference sequence). The CDR3 spans 12 residues. The CDR3 sequence: CASSLNYSPLHF. CDR3 DNA sequence: TGTGCCAGCAGTTTAAACTATTCACCCCTCCACTTT.

A single count supports this clonotype. This chain uses TRBV15 with TRBJ2-7, with D unresolved. TRBJ2-1 matches the DNA end more closely, so the J call is doubtful. Looked up from germline, CDR1 is LNHNV and CDR2 is YYDKDF (reference sequence). The length of the CDR3 is 16 residues. CDR3: CATSSFRPRRSNEQFF. Here the CDR3 DNA reads TGTGCCACCAGCAGTTTCAGGCCACGGCGGAGCAATGAGCAGTTCTTC.

This clonotype was recorded only once. V and J are TRBV4-3 and TRBJ2-2; perhaps TRBD2 as D (5 bases). V was shortened by 0 bases and J by 4 bases, with 12 bases between the two germline ends. CDR1 is LGHNA and CDR2 is YSLEER in the germline V gene. CDR3 length equals 16 residues. The CDR3 here is CASSQDPVRATGELFF. CDR3 coding DNA: TGCGCCAGCAGCCAAGACCCGGTGAGGGCCACCGGGGAGCTGTTTTTT.

This clonotype occurred once. The V and J genes are TRBV27 and TRBJ2-2; no firm D call. The CDR3 extends over 15 amino acids. The germline V gene encodes CDR1 MNHEY and CDR2 SMNVEV (reference sequence). V lost 3 bases, J lost 2 bases, and 10 bases lay in between. CDR3 sequence (DNA): TGTGCCAGCAGTTTGGCACAAACTAACACCGGGGAGCTGTTTTTT. This gives the protein CASSLAQTNTGELFF.

This sequence joins TRBV5-1 and TRBJ2-7; no definite D call. V dropped 0 bases and J dropped 5 bases, with 12 bases sitting between them. Germline CDR1 SGHRS, CDR2 YFSETQ. This CDR3 spans 14 amino acids. DNA of the CDR3: TGCGCCAGCAGCTTGGCCGGGCTATCCCACGAGCAGTACTTC. Its translation: CASSLAGLSHEQYF.